This T cell receptor (beta chain) was found in a study of response to subunit inactivated influenza vaccine. TCRdb recomputed calls from the RT-PCR reads with MiXCR, one row per CDR3 protein. The sample holds around 850,000 distinct CDR3 sequences, 18% seen once. CDR3 length: 14 amino acids. The V gene end was trimmed by 7 bases and the J gene end by 2 bases; junction bases not matched to a gene: 2. The germline V gene encodes CDR1 SGHTA and CDR2 FQGNSA. General study findings and limits: The study's authors posited that every seasonal influenza vaccination enlists few new T cells.

Notes on this clonotype: The antigen is undetermined.

This chain connects TRBV7-2 to TRBJ2-5, with 12 nucleotides matching TRBD2. This TCR was recovered from a man in his forties or fifties who received an inactivated influenza vaccine. This specimen was PBMCs from blood, taken approximately 5 days after vaccination. The CDR3 is CASTLAGGQETQYF. CDR3 sequence (DNA): TGTGCCAGCACCCTAGCGGGGGGGCAAGAGACCCAGTACTTC.